Presented here are 24 T cell receptor beta chains from one specimen sequenced in a study of shared clonotypes between healthy human individuals (dated by TCRdb to about 2020). The method was the immunoSEQ multiplex PCR assay. TCRdb mirrors the immuneACCESS table, restricted to in-frame sequences. Some clones are absent from its copies; in checked studies, under half trace to an unresolved V gene, and the reason for the others is unknown. This sample has approximately 2,000,000 clones in its table, and 93% of those were observed once. Clones ranked in the top ten supply under 2% of the sample. CD8 naive samples were CD45RO-negative cells positively selected for CCR7, giving a CD45RA+CCR7+ population that excluded TemRA cells. What was sequenced was naive CD8+ T cells from PBMCs. In the paper's terms, the cell subset or site label means: CD45RA+CCR7+. These receptors were taken from a man younger than 35 in good health. Some clones in this sample may be carry-over from other donors' samples.

The genes are TRBV4-3 and TRBJ2-3; weak D call: TRBD1 (6 bases). V was clipped by 1 base and J by 0 bases, with 11 bases between them. This CDR3 is 16 amino acids long. Germline lookup yields CDR1 LGHNA and CDR2 YSLEER. DNA for the CDR3: TGCGCCAGCAGCCAAGTTCAGGGGCTTAGCACAGATACGCAGTATTTT. This gives the protein CASSQVQGLSTDTQYF.

The J gene is TRBJ1-1, the V gene TRBV23-1; tentative D call: TRBD1 (5 bases). TRBV23-1 is flagged as an ORF with uncertain function. The CDR3 is 17 amino acids. The ends were cut back, 4 bases at V and 6 bases at J, with 24 bases in the middle. CDR3 amino acids: CASSPLDKIGQGSEAFF. The CDR3 DNA reads as TGCGCCAGCAGTCCCCTAGATAAGATCGGGCAGGGCTCTGAAGCTTTCTTT.

The V call is TRBV7-9, the J call TRBJ2-7, with D possibly being TRBD2 (7 bases). The V gene lost 5 bases and the J gene lost 2 bases, with 13 bases spanning the gap. The CDR3 totals 14 residues. Germline loops: CDR1 SEHNR, CDR2 FQNEAQ (reference sequence). The CDR3 sequence: CASSQGGATYEQYF. CDR3 DNA sequence: TGTGCCAGCAGCCAAGGGGGGGCAACCTACGAGCAGTACTTC.

The chain employs TRBV7-2 and TRBJ2-7; D remains unclear. The CDR3 is 15 residues long. Germline-derived CDR1 and CDR2 are SGHTA and FQGNSA. Trimming removed 2 bases at V and 1 base at J, with 12 bases between. The CDR3 DNA reads as TGTGCCAGCAGCTTAATCGATGGCTGGTCCTACGAGCAGTACTTC. It translates to CASSLIDGWSYEQYF.

V is TRBV4-2 and J is TRBJ1-2, with D tentatively TRBD1 (6 bases). The CDR3 sequence is 20 residues long. Germline V CDR1 and CDR2: LGHNA, YNFKEQ. The V end lost 4 bases, the J end lost 3 bases, and 30 bases lay between the germline ends. In DNA, the CDR3 is TGTGCCAGCAGCCCTAAGTCCCCTAAACACAGGGCGGCGGGGTACTATGGCTACACCTTC. Its translation: CASSPKSPKHRAAGYYGYTF.

Written as DNA, the CDR3 is TGTGCCATCAGCCAGCTCGGGACTGAAGCTTTCTTT. Translating it yields CAISQLGTEAFF. The chain has TRBV10-3 and TRBJ1-1; D unresolved. V was cut by 6 bases and J by 5 bases, with 10 bases left in between. CDR1 ENHRY and CDR2 SYGVKD come from the germline V gene. This CDR3 region has 12 residues.

The chain joins TRBV27 to TRBJ2-7; 7 positions match TRBD1. This CDR3 is built from 14 residues. Germline CDR1 and CDR2: MNHEY and SMNVEV (reference sequence). V trimming: 3 bases; J trimming: 3 bases; junction bases outside the gene matches: 5. CDR3 DNA sequence: TGTGCCAGCAGTTTCGGGACAGATTACTACGAGCAGTACTTC. Amino acid sequence: CASSFGTDYYEQYF.

The V call is TRBV27, the J call TRBJ2-2; D may correspond to TRBD1 or TRBD2 (6 bases each). The CDR3 covers 13 residues. The germline V and J ends were trimmed by 6 bases and 8 bases, with 13 bases remaining between them. Germline V CDR1 and CDR2: MNHEY, SMNVEV (reference sequence). The CDR3 sequence: CASSLGGQGELFF. Written as DNA, the CDR3 is TGTGCCAGCAGCCTAGGGGGGCAAGGGGAGCTGTTTTTT.

The chain couples TRBV4-3 to TRBJ2-7; a weak D match, TRBD2 (6 bases). This CDR3 is 17 amino acids long. The germline V and J ends were trimmed by 0 bases and 1 base, with 16 bases remaining between them. Germline loops: CDR1 LGHNA, CDR2 YSLEER. CDR3 nucleotide sequence: TGCGCCAGCAGCCAAGATATTGTGATGGGACTGTCCTACGAGCAGTACTTC. Translation gives CASSQDIVMGLSYEQYF.

The rearrangement joins TRBV5-6 to TRBJ2-7; possibly TRBD1 for D (5 bases). Per the germline V gene, CDR1 is SGHDT and CDR2 is YYEEEE. V was cut by 4 bases and J by 1 base, with 12 bases left in between. CDR3 length: 14 residues. The CDR3 DNA sequence: TGTGCCAGCAGCCTGCAGGACATGTCCTACGAGCAGTACTTC. It encodes CASSLQDMSYEQYF.

The genes are TRBV30 and TRBJ2-7; no clear D gene. The CDR3 has 17 residues. Germline assignment: CDR1 GTSNPN and CDR2 SVGIG (reference sequence). The ends were cut back, 2 bases at V and 0 bases at J, with 20 bases in the middle. The CDR3 spells CAWSPTVMRTHSYEQYF. CDR3 in DNA: TGTGCCTGGAGTCCCACCGTCATGAGAACCCACTCCTACGAGCAGTACTTC.

The V and J genes are TRBV10-1 and TRBJ1-5; no clear D. Trimming stripped 5 bases from V and 3 bases from J, with 14 bases between. CDR1 and CDR2 (germline): WNHNN, SYGVQD (reference sequence). The CDR3 is 15 amino acids. The CDR3 DNA sequence: TGCGCCAGCAGTAACGGATCCGTCCACAATCAGCCCCAGCATTTT. This gives the protein CASSNGSVHNQPQHF.

About this clone: Other DNA sequences in the same sample also yield this CDR3. This sequence joins TRBV5-6 and TRBJ2-1; TRBD1 is a possible D gene (5 bases). Germline V gene sequence: CDR1 SGHDT, CDR2 YYEEEE. This CDR3 comprises 14 residues. Deletions cut 5 bases from V and 0 bases from J, with 9 bases between. CDR3 residues: CASSYDSSYNEQFF. DNA of the CDR3: TGTGCCAGCAGTTATGACAGCTCCTACAATGAGCAGTTCTTC.

This chain connects TRBV6-4 to TRBJ2-1, with TRBD2 matching 9 bases. V dropped 0 bases and J dropped 1; count of bases not matched to a gene: 4. CDR1 and CDR2 from the germline V gene are MRHNA and SNTAGT. The CDR3 has 17 residues. DNA for the CDR3: TGTGCCAGCAGTGACTCGGTGCGGGAGGGGTCCTACAATGAGCAGTTCTTC. Translating it yields CASSDSVREGSYNEQFF.

A word on this clone: Other nucleotide sequences in the sample specify the same CDR3. The V gene is TRBV9, the J gene TRBJ2-7; 7 bases agree with TRBD2. This CDR3 is 13 amino acids long. Per the germline V gene, CDR1 is SGDLS and CDR2 is YYNGEE. V lost 2 bases, J lost 3 bases, and 2 bases stayed unmatched. CDR3 DNA sequence: TGTGCCAGCAGCGTCGGCGGGAGCTACGAGCAGTACTTC. Protein: CASSVGGSYEQYF. The variable domain in full, with the rest retrieved from reference TRBV9 and TRBJ2-7, is DSGVTQTPKHLITATGQRVTLRCSPRSGDLSVYWYQQSLDQGLQFLIQYYNGEERAKGNILERFSAQQFPDLHSELNLSSLELGDSALYFCASSVGGSYEQYFGPGTRLTVT.

V is TRBV7-8 and J is TRBJ1-4; D is unresolved. Trimming removed 1 base from V and 1 base from J, with 16 bases in between. The V gene's germline CDR1 is SGHVS and CDR2 FQNEAQ. This CDR3 comprises 18 residues. The CDR3 region is CASSLVGYVDGTNEKLFF. DNA of the CDR3: TGTGCCAGCAGCTTAGTAGGGTACGTGGATGGAACTAATGAAAAACTGTTTTTT. The complete variable domain, with remaining parts taken from reference TRBV7-8 and TRBJ1-4, reads GAGVSQSPRYKVAKRGQDVALRCDPISGHVSLFWYQQALGQGPEFLTYFQNEAQLDKSGLPSDRFFAERPEGSVSTLKIQRTQQEDSAVYLCASSLVGYVDGTNEKLFFGSGTQLSVL.

This clone was observed once. The rearrangement links TRBV5-1 to TRBJ2-3, with D perhaps assigned TRBD1 or TRBD2 (5 bases each). CDR1 and CDR2 from the germline V gene are SGHRS and YFSETQ. CDR3 length equals 14 residues. The V end lost 4 bases, the J end lost 0 bases, and 9 bases lay between the germline ends. The CDR3 spells CASSPWGSTDTQYF. For the CDR3, the DNA is TGCGCCAGCAGCCCCTGGGGGAGCACAGATACGCAGTATTTT.

This rearrangement joins TRBV4-1 to TRBJ2-2; possibly TRBD2 for D (6 bases). V shed 3 bases and J shed 9 bases, with 14 bases lying between them. Germline V lookup: CDR1 MGHRA, CDR2 YSYEKL. The CDR3 consists of 14 residues. For the CDR3, the DNA is TGCGCCAGCAGCCATGGGCCCGGGAGCCGGGAGCTGTTTTTT. Protein product: CASSHGPGSRELFF.

The V gene is TRBV29-1, the J gene TRBJ1-1, with TRBD1 matching over 9 bases. V gave up 3 bases and J gave up 6 bases; unmatched junction bases: 11. Germline-derived CDR1 and CDR2 are SQVTM and ANQGSEA. This CDR3 has 15 residues. This CDR3 reads CSVDGTGKGGAEAFF. CDR3 coding DNA: TGCAGCGTTGACGGGACAGGGAAAGGTGGCGCTGAAGCTTTCTTT.

Remarks on this clone: It may be a read error: a sequence one base away is much more abundant. The sample contains more than one DNA sequence encoding this CDR3. The chain recombines TRBV5-6 with TRBJ2-7; no clear D. V shed 2 bases and J shed 3 bases, with 3 bases lying between them. The CDR3 has 11 residues. CDR1 and CDR2 (germline): SGHDT, YYEEEE. The CDR3 protein is CASSFNYEQYF. For the CDR3, the DNA is TGTGCCAGCAGCTTTAACTACGAGCAGTACTTC.

The V and J genes are TRBV7-8 and TRBJ1-2, with 7 positions matching TRBD1. CDR1 and CDR2 from the germline V gene are SGHVS and FQNEAQ. J lost 2 bases, V lost 1 base, and 4 bases had no gene match. The CDR3 is 15 amino acids. CDR3 protein: CASSLVDRANYGYTF. CDR3 DNA sequence: TGTGCCAGCAGCTTAGTAGACAGGGCGAACTATGGCTACACCTTC.

The count of this clone is one. The V call is TRBV7-6, the J call TRBJ2-7; D not resolved. V gave up 5 bases and J gave up 2 bases, with 13 bases separating them. The CDR3 length is 14 residues. CDR1 is SGHVS and CDR2 is FNYEAQ in the germline V gene. The CDR3 sequence is CASSPTTSTYEQYF. The CDR3, as DNA: TGTGCCAGCAGCCCTACCACCAGTACCTACGAGCAGTACTTC.

This rearrangement joins TRBV28 to TRBJ1-1, with TRBD1 identical over 8 bases. The CDR3 sequence is 17 residues long. J was trimmed by 1 base and V by 1 base; bases with no gene match: 8. The germline CDR1 and CDR2 sequences are MDHEN and SYDVKM. In DNA, the CDR3 is TGTGCCAGCAGTTTATTCGGCAGGGGGCGGTGGAACACTGAAGCTTTCTTT. Translation: CASSLFGRGRWNTEAFF.

The chain joins TRBV5-8 to TRBJ1-5; no clear D gene. Germline loops: CDR1 SGHTS, CDR2 YDEGEE. There are 14 residues in the CDR3. The ends were cut back, 1 base at V and 5 bases at J, with 10 bases in the middle. The CDR3 here is CASSLWKPDQPQHF. CDR3 coding DNA: TGTGCCAGCAGCTTGTGGAAGCCTGATCAGCCCCAGCATTTT.